The entry below gives a single T cell receptor (beta chain) sequence along with its context. Preparing the TCRbeta library involved the use of unique molecular identifiers. Each CDR3 protein is one row after TCRdb ran MiXCR on the PCR reads. Here the sample spans about 600,000 distinct CDR3 sequences, roughly 10% being singletons. The data were obtained in a study of T-cell reconstitution after alpha-beta-depleted transplantation in children. This receptor was identified in a human donor who donated a stem cell graft to a child with acute myeloid leukemia. The material sequenced was PBMCs from the stem cell graft donor, taken from the stem cell graft.

The chain's CDR3 is CSARDSAQPQHF. CDR3 in DNA: TGCAGTGCTAGAGATTCAGCTCAGCCCCAGCATTTT. The rearrangement links TRBV20-1 to TRBJ1-5, with D unclear. The length of the CDR3 is 12 residues. Germline V CDR1 and CDR2: DFQATT, SNEGSKA (reference sequence). The V and J ends lost 0 bases and 6 bases respectively, with 6 bases between them.